Detailed here is one TCR beta chain. The data belong to a study of stem cell transplantation in POMP-related autoinflammatory disease. The V gene lost 0 bases and the J gene lost 10 bases, with 15 bases spanning the gap. Germline V lookup: CDR1 SGHDN, CDR2 FVKESK. The CDR3 runs to 14 residues. The repertoire was sequenced with immunoSEQ multiplex PCR; TCRdb's copy has only in-frame clones and lacks some. The sample holds approximately 4,900 clones, 92% seen once. The chain combines TRBV14 with TRBJ1-1; D remains unclear. The receptor comes from a human patient with POMP-related autoinflammation and immune dysregulation (PRAID). Some T cells may originate from the graft donor. The material sequenced was CD8+ T cells from PBMCs, taken after stem cell transplantation. CDR3 nucleotide sequence: TGTGCCAGCAGCCAAGATCGTATCTGGGCGCGAGCTTTCTTT. Its translation is CASSQDRIWARAFF.